This T cell receptor beta chain was profiled in a study of blood T cells in healthy people across ages. A second PCR, run for roughly 7 to 11 cycles, used a sample-barcoded 5' primer plus a J-beta primer mix. TCRdb processed the 5' RACE reads anew with MiXCR; each CDR3 protein has one entry. The top ten hold around 10% of the sample, which has hundreds of thousands of distinct CDR3 sequences, 20% to 30% seen once. This clonotype was picked up a small number of times. This CDR3 contains 14 residues. Trimming stripped 1 base from V and 6 bases from J, with 13 bases between. CDR1 is LGHDT, CDR2 YNNKEL, per germline (reference sequence). The same data also contributed to another study, on T cells of mothers and their children. From that second work: The second PCR used the M1S primer, and this primer added sample barcodes and 2-4 random nucleotides. An overlap that was slightly higher, though non-significant, was seen in related mother-child pairs versus unrelated pairs.

The sequencing input was blood. The genes are TRBV3-1 and TRBJ2-7; D is uncertain. The receptor was isolated from a boy between 10 and 17 years old in good health. CDR3 bases: TGTGCCAGCAGCCAAGTTGAGACCCGACCCGAGCAGTACTTC. Translating gives CASSQVETRPEQYF.